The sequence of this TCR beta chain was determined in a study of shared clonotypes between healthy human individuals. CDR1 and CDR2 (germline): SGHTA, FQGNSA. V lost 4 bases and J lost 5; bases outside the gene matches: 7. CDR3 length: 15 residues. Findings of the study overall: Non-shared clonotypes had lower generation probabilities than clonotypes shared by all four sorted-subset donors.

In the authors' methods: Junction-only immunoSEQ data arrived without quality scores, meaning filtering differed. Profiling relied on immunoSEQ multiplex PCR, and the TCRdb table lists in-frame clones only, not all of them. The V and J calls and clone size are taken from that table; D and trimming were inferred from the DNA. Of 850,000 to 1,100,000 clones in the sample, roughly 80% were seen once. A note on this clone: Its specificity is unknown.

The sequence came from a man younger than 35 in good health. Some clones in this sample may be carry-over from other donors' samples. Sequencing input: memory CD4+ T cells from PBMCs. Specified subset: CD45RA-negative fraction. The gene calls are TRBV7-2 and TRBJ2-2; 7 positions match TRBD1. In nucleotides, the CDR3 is TGTGCCAGCAGCTCCAGACAGGGCCTTACCGGGGAGCTGTTTTTT. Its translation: CASSSRQGLTGELFF. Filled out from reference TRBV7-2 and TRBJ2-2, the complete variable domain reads GAGVSQSPSNKVTEKGKDVELRCDPISGHTALYWYRQSLGQGLEFLIYFQGNSAPDKSGLPSDRFSAERTGGSVSTLTIQRTQQEDSAVYLCASSSRQGLTGELFFGEGSRLTVL.